This T cell receptor (beta chain) was identified in a study of vaccination and CD4 T cells after COVID-19. Points from the study as a whole: The study found median SARS-CoV-2-reactive clonotypes rising from roughly 19 to 38, not significantly.

Comments on this clonotype: The antigen is unknown.

CDR1 and CDR2 (germline): SGHTA, FQGNSA. V lost 2 bases, J lost 7 bases, and 6 bases lay in between. The CDR3 length is 13 residues. An Oncomine TCR Beta short-read assay was used to sequence the DNA from cultured CD4+ T cells. Each CDR3 protein gets one entry after TCRdb re-called the PCR reads with MiXCR. Among about 11,000 distinct CDR3 sequences listed, approximately 83% were seen once. Treatment noted: roughly ten-day PBMC culture with coronavirus spike peptide pools or control peptides (ViraFEST assay). TCRs were sequenced by ViraFEST after antigen-specific T cells had been expanded with peptide pools.

The clonotype comes from a human donor who had recovered from COVID-19. The chain couples TRBV7-2 to TRBJ1-6; D gene unclear. The specimen sequenced was CD4+ T cells from blood, cultured in vitro. This CDR3 reads CASSLSRNSPLHF. Written as DNA, the CDR3 is TGTGCCAGCAGCTTAAGCCGAAATTCACCCCTCCACTTT.